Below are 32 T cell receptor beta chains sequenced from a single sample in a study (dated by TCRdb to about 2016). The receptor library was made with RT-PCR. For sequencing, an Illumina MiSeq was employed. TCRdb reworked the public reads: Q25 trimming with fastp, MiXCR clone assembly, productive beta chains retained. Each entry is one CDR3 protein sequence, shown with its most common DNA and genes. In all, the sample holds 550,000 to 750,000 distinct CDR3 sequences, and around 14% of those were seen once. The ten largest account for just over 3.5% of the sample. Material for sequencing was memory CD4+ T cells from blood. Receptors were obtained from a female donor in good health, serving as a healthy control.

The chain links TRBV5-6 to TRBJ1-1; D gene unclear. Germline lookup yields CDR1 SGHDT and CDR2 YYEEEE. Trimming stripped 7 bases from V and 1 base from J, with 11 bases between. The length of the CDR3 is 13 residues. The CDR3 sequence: CASVQRTNTEAFF. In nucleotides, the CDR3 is TGTGCCAGCGTTCAGAGGACGAACACTGAAGCTTTCTTT. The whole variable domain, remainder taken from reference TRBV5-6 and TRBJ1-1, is DAGVTQSPTHLIKTRGQQVTLRCSPKSGHDTVSWYQQALGQGPQFIFQYYEEEERQRGNFPDRFSGHQFPNYSSELNVNALLLGDSALYLCASVQRTNTEAFFGQGTRLTVV.

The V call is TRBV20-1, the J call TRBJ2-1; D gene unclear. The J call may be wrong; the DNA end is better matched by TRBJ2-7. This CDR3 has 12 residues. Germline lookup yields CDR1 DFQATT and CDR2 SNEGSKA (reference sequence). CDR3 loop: CSASAGLNEQYF. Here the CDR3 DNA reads TGCAGTGCTAGTGCAGGCCTCAATGAGCAGTACTTC.

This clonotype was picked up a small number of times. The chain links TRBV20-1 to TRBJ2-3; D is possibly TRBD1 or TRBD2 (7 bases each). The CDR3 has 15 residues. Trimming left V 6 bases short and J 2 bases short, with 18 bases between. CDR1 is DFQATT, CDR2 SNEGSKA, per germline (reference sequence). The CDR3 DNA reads TGCAGTGCCCCCCTCCAGGGGGGGGTCACAGATACGCAGTATTTT. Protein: CSAPLQGGVTDTQYF.

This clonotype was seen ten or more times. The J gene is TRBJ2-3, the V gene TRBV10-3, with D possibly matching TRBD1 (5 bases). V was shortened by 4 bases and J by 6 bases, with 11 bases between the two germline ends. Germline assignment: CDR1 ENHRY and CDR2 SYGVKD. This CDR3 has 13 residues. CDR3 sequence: CAISALQADTQYF. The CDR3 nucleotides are TGTGCCATCAGTGCCCTACAGGCGGATACGCAGTATTTT.

In DNA form, the CDR3 reads TGTGCCAGCAGAAAGGGGTATTCAGAAGCTTTCTTT. It is translated as CASRKGYSEAFF. The chain has TRBV6-5 and TRBJ1-1; D may be TRBD1 (5 bases). The germline CDR1 and CDR2 sequences are MNHEY and SVGAGI. This CDR3 spans 12 amino acids. The ends were cut back, 6 bases at V and 8 bases at J, with 13 bases in the middle.

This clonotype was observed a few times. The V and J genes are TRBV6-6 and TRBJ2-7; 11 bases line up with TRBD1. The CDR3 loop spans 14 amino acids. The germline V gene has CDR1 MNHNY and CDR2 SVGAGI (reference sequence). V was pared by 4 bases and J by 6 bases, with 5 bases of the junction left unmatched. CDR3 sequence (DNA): TGTGCCAGCAGTTGGGACAGGGGGAGCGGCGAGCAGTACTTC. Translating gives CASSWDRGSGEQYF.

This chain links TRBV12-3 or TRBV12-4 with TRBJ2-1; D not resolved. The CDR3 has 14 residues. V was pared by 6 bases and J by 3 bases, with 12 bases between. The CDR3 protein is CASSKLGGYNEQFF. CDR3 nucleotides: TGTGCCAGCAGCAAGCTTGGTGGCTACAATGAGCAGTTCTTC.

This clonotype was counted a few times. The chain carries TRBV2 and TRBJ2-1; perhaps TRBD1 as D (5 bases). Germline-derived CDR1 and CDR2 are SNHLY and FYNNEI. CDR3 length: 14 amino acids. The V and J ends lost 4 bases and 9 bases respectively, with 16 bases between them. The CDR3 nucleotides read TGTGCCAGCAGTGGACAGCTTGAGGTGGGTGAGCAGTTCTTC. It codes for CASSGQLEVGEQFF.

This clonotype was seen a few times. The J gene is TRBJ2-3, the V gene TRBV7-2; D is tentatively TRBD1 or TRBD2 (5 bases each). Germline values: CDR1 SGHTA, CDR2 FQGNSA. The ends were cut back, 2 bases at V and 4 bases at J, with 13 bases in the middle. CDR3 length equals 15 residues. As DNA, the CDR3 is TGTGCCAGCAGCTTAAATGGGGGTTTAGCAGATACGCAGTATTTT. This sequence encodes CASSLNGGLADTQYF. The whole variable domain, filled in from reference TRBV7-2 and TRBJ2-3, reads GAGVSQSPSNKVTEKGKDVELRCDPISGHTALYWYRQSLGQGLEFLIYFQGNSAPDKSGLPSDRFSAERTGGSVSTLTIQRTQQEDSAVYLCASSLNGGLADTQYFGPGTRLTVL.

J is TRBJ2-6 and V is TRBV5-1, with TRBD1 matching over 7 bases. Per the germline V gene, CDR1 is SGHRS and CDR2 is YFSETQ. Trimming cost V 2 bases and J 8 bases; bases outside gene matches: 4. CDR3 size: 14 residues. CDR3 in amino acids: CASSFSQGSNVLTF. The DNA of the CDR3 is TGCGCCAGCAGCTTTTCACAGGGGTCCAACGTCCTGACTTTC.

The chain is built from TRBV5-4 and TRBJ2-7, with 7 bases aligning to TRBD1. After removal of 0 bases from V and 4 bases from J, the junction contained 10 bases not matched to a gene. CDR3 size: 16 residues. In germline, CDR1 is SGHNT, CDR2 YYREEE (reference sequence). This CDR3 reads CASSLGIQTGPYEQYF. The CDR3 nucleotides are TGTGCCAGCAGCTTGGGGATCCAGACAGGGCCGTACGAGCAGTACTTC.

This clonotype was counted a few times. CDR3 DNA: TGTGCCAGCAGTCTGGGCGGGGGGCAACGGGCTAACTATGGCTACACCTTC. Translating it yields CASSLGGGQRANYGYTF. The chain uses TRBV5-4 and TRBJ1-2; perhaps TRBD1 as D (6 bases). Germline loops: CDR1 SGHNT, CDR2 YYREEE (reference sequence). This CDR3 contains 17 residues. Between the trimmed V and J ends, which lost 5 bases and 0 bases, there was a span of 20 bases.

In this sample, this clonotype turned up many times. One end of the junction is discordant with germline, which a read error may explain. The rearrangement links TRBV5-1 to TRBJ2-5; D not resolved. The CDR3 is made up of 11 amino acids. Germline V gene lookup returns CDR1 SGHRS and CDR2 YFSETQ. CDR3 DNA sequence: TGCGCCAGCGCCCTCCAAGGGACCCAGTACTTC. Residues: CASALQGTQYF.

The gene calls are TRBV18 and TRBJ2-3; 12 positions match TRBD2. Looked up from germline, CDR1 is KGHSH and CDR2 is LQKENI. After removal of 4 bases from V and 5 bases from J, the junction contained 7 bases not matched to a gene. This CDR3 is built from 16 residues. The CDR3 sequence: CASSHKTSGRLDTQYF. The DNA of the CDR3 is TGTGCCAGCTCACACAAGACTAGCGGGAGATTAGATACGCAGTATTTT.

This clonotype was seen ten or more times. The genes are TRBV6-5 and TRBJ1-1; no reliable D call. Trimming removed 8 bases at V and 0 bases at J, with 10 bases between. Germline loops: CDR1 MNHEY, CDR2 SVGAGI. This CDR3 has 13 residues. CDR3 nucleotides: TGTGCCAGCGGAAGAACTGTGAACACTGAAGCTTTCTTT. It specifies CASGRTVNTEAFF.

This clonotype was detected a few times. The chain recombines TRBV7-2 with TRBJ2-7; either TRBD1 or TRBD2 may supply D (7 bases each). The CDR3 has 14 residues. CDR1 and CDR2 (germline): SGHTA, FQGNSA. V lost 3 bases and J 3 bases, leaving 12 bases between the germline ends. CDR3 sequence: CASSFQGGVYEQYF. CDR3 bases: TGTGCCAGCAGCTTCCAGGGGGGGGTCTACGAGCAGTACTTC.

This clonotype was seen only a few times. The CDR3 sequence: CASSFYSHTEAFF. CDR3 nucleotides: TGTGCCAGCAGCTTTTACAGTCACACTGAAGCTTTCTTT. The V gene is TRBV7-9, the J gene TRBJ1-1; D remains unclear. Trimming took off 3 bases at V and 3 bases at J, with 8 bases between the two ends. The germline V gene encodes CDR1 SEHNR and CDR2 FQNEAQ (reference sequence). CDR3 length: 13 amino acids.

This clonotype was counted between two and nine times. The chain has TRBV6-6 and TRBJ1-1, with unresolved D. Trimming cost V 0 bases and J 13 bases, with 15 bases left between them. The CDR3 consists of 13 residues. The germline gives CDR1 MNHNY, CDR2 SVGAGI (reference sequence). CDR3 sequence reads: CASSYSGNLDGFF. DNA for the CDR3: TGTGCCAGCAGTTACTCCGGGAACCTCGATGGTTTCTTT.

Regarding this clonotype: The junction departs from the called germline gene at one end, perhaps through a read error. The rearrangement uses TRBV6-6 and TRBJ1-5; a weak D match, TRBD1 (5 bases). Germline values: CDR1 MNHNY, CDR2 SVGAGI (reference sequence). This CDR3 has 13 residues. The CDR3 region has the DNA TGTGCCAGCAGATACTTAGGGGATCAGCCCCAGCATTTT. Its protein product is CASRYLGDQPQHF.

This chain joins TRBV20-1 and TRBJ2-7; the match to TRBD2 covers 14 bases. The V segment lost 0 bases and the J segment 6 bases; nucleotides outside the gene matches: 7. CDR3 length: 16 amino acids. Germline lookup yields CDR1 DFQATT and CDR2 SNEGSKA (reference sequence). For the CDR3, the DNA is TGCAGTGCTAGAGATCCGGGACTAGCGGGAGAGGGCGAGCAGTACTTC. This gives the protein CSARDPGLAGEGEQYF.

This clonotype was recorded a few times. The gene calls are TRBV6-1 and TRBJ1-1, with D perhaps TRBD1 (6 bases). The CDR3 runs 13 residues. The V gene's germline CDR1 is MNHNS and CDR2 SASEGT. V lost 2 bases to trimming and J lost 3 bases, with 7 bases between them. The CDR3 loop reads CASSERGDTEAFF. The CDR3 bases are TGTGCCAGCAGTGAAAGGGGGGACACTGAAGCTTTCTTT.

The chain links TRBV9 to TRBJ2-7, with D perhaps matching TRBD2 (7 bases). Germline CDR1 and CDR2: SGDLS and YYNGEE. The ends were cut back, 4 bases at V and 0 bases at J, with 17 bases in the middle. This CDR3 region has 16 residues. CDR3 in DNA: TGTGCCAGCAGCCCAAGAGAGGGGGAGGGCTCCTACGAGCAGTACTTC. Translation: CASSPREGEGSYEQYF.

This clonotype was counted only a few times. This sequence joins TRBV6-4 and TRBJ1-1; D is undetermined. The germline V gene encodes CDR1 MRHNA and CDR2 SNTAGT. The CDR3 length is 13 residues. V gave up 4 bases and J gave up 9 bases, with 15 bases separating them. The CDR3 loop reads CASSVGPWEKAFF. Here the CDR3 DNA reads TGTGCCAGCAGTGTGGGCCCCTGGGAGAAAGCTTTCTTT.

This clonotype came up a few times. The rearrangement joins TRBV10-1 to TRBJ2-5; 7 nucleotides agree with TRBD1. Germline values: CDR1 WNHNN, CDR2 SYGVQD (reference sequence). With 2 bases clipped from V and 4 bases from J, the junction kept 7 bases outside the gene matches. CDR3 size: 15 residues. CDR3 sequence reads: CASSEGETGSETQYF. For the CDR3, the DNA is TGCGCCAGCAGTGAGGGCGAGACAGGGTCAGAGACCCAGTACTTC.

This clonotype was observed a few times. CDR3 protein: CSVATNPPNEQYF. Here the CDR3 DNA reads TGCAGCGTTGCCACAAACCCCCCCAACGAGCAGTACTTC. This chain links TRBV29-1 with TRBJ2-7; no firm D call. The CDR3 spans 13 residues. The germline V gene has CDR1 SQVTM and CDR2 ANQGSEA. V lost 4 bases, J lost 5 bases, and 15 bases lay in between.

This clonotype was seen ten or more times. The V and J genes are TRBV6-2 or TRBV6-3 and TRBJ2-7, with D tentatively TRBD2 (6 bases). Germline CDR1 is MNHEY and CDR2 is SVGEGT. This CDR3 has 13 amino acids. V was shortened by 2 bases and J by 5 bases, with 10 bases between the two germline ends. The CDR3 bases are TGTGCCAGCAGTTACGGGGAGGACCACGAGCAGTACTTC. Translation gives CASSYGEDHEQYF.

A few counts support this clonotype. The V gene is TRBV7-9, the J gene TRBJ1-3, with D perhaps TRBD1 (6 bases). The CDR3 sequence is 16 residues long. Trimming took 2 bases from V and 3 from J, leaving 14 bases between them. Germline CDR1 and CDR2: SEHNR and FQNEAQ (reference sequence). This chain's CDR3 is CASSLIPGESGNTIYF. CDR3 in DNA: TGTGCCAGCAGCTTAATCCCAGGGGAAAGTGGAAACACCATATATTTT.

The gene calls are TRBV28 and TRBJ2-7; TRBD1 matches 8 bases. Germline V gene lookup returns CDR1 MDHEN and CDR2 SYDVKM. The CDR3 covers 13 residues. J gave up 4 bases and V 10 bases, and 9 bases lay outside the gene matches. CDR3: CATKTGVGYEQYF. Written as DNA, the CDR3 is TGTGCCACCAAGACAGGGGTAGGATACGAGCAGTACTTC.

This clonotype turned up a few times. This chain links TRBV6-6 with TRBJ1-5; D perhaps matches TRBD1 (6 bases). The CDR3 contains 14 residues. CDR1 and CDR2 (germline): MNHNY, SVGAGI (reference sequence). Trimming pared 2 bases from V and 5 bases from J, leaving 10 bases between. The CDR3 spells CASSYDQGYQPQHF. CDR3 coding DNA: TGTGCCAGCAGTTACGACCAGGGGTATCAGCCCCAGCATTTT.

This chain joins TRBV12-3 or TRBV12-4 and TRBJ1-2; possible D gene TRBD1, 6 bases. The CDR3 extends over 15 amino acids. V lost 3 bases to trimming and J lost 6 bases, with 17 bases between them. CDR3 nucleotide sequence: TGTGCCAGCAGTTTTCGTCACGGGGGCGCGGATGGCTACACCTTC. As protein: CASSFRHGGADGYTF.

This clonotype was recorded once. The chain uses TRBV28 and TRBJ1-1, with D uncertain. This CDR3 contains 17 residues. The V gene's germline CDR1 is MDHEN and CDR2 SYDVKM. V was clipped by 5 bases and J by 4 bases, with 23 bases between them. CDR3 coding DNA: TGTGCCAGCAGTCCAACCGAGCTCTGGGGTGTTATCACTGAAGCTTTCTTT. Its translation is CASSPTELWGVITEAFF.

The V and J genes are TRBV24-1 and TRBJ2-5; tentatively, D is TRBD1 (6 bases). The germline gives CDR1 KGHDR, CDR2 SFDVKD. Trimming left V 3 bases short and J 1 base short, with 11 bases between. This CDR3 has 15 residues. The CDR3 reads CATSDPTGIQETQYF. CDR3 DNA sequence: TGTGCCACCAGTGATCCAACAGGGATCCAAGAGACCCAGTACTTC.